This TCR beta chain was obtained from a study of control samples from healthy donors and cancer patients. Produced via immunoSEQ multiplex PCR; TCRdb's table is partial and in-frame only. The sample lists about 100,000 clones, roughly 87% seen once, with about 20% in the top ten. With 7 bases removed from V and 0 bases from J, the gap between germline ends came to 16 bases. In germline, CDR1 is LNHDA, CDR2 SQIVND (reference sequence). The CDR3 has 16 amino acids. Only one count was recorded for this clone. The TCR sequence derives from a woman aged 50 to 60 in good health. The sample consisted of blood. This rearrangement joins TRBV19 to TRBJ2-1, with D uncertain. CDR3 in amino acids: CASKPPQRSSYNEQFF. CDR3 DNA: TGTGCCAGTAAACCCCCACAGAGAAGCTCCTACAATGAGCAGTTCTTC. Variable domain in full (rest from reference TRBV19 and TRBJ2-1): DGGITQSPKYLFRKEGQNVTLSCEQNLNHDAMYWYRQDPGQGLRLIYYSQIVNDFQKGDIAEGYSVSREKKESFPLTVTSAQKNPTAFYLCASKPPQRSSYNEQFFGPGTRLTVL.